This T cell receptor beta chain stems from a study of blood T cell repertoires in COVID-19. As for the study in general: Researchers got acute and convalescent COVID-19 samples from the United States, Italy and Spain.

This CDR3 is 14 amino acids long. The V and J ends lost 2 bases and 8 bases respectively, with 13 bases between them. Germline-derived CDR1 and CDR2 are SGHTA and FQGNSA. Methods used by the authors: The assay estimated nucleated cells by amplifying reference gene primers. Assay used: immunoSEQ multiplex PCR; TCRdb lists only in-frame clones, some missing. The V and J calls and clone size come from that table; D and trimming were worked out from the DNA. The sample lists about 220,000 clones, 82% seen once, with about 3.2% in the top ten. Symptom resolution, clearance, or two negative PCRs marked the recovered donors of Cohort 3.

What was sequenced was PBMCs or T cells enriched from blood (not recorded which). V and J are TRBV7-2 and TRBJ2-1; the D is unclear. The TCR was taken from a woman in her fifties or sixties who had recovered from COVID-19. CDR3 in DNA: TGTGCCAGCAGCTTATTCCGGAGCATCTATGAGCAGTTCTTC. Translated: CASSLFRSIYEQFF.